This note documents a single T cell receptor (beta chain) sequence. Its antigen remains unidentified. Vbeta (60) and Jbeta (13) primers were used in the PCR. Authors' analysis steps: It was a later analysis that counted 75 million to 90 million unique TCR beta chains, of which about 10 million were shared. Assay: immunoSEQ multiplex PCR; the TCRdb copy retains only in-frame clones and omits some. V and J calls and clone size follow that table, whereas D and trimming were derived from the DNA. The sample data list tens of thousands of clones. With 4 bases clipped from V and 5 bases from J, the junction kept 2 bases outside the gene matches. CDR3 size: 13 residues. CDR1 is SGHRS and CDR2 is YFSETQ in the germline V gene. These data come from a study of cytomegalovirus exposure and HLA in healthy donors. Study-wide results and caveats: Presence/absence analyses supposed approximately even sequencing depth among donors. The study labeled more than 150 TCR beta chains cytomegalovirus-associated. In an earlier analysis, about 87% or about 30%: the productive usage of most TCR beta V segments.

The receptor was isolated from a woman in her 30s in good health and CMV-seronegative. Sequencing was performed on PBMCs. This chain connects TRBV5-1 to TRBJ2-1; 8 bases map to TRBD2. The chain's CDR3 is CASSRGGNNEQFF. Here the CDR3 DNA reads TGCGCCAGCAGCCGCGGGGGGAACAATGAGCAGTTCTTC.